This entry features one T cell receptor beta chain sequence. TCRdb keeps only in-frame clones here, not all; method: immunoSEQ multiplex PCR. This sample has 950,000 to 1,100,000 clones, with more than 60% found just once. The data belong to a study of shared clonotypes between healthy human individuals. Germline V lookup: CDR1 SGHNT, CDR2 YYREEE (reference sequence). The CDR3 is made up of 16 amino acids. Trimming shortened V by 0 bases and J by 4 bases, and 16 bases separated the two germline ends. The V call is TRBV5-4, the J call TRBJ1-1; the D is unclear. This clonotype was obtained from a man between 18 and 29 years old in good health. The sequenced sample was memory CD4+ T cells sorted from blood. Subset here: CD45RA-negative fraction. CDR3 protein: CASSLGPTFGGTEAFF. CDR3 nucleotides: TGTGCCAGCAGCTTGGGACCTACTTTCGGAGGCACTGAAGCTTTCTTT.